This TCR beta chain was obtained from a study of CD8 T cells in Susac syndrome. Random hexamers served to reverse transcribe roughly 0.5 to 1 ug RNA. TCRdb itself ran the immunoSEQ multiplex PCR reads through MiXCR, one entry per CDR3 protein. The table records roughly 250,000 distinct CDR3 sequences, less than 96% of them present only once. Comments on this clonotype: Its antigen is still unknown.

V was shortened by 1 base and J by 0 bases, with 4 bases between the two germline ends. Germline assignment: CDR1 MGHRA and CDR2 YSYEKL. The CDR3 runs 15 residues. Study results and caveats: In Susac syndrome, the CD4+ T cell repertoires did not show clonal expansion.

The TCR originated in a human donor with Susac syndrome. V and J are TRBV4-1 and TRBJ2-6; the D is unclear. Source material: CD4+ T cells from PBMCs. CDR3 DNA: TGCGCCAGCAGCCAAGTCCCCTCTGGGGCCAACGTCCTGACTTTC. Its protein is CASSQVPSGANVLTF.